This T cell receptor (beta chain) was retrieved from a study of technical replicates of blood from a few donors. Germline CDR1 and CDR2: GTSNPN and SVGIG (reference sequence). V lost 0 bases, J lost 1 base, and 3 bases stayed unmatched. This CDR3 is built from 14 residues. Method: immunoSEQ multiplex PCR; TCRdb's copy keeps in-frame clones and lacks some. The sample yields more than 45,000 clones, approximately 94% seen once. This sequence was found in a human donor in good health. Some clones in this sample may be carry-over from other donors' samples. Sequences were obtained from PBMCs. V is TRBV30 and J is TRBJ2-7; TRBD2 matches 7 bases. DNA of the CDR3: TGTGCCTGGAGTGTAGGCGGGAGATCCTACGAGCAGTACTTC. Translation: CAWSVGGRSYEQYF.